What follows is one T cell receptor beta chain and its context. Its target is unknown. A second PCR of roughly 6 to 12 cycles used a sample-barcoded 5' primer and a J-beta primer mix. TCRdb itself ran the 5' RACE reads through MiXCR, one entry per CDR3 protein. The sample holds around 940,000 distinct CDR3 sequences, about 53% seen once. This specimen comes from a study of blood T cells in healthy people across ages. Turning to the study itself: Using template switching, researchers captured about one barcoded beta molecule for each two T cells. Findings of the study overall: The study lacked donor CMV status, which possibly confounded expanded clonotype changes.

Trimming at V came to 2 bases and at J to 4 bases, leaving 9 bases not matched to a gene. The CDR3 is 16 residues long. Germline V gene sequence: CDR1 SGHRS, CDR2 YFSETQ. This sequence originates from a woman aged 60-75 years in good health. Sample: blood. V and J are TRBV5-1 and TRBJ1-1; 9 nucleotides match TRBD1. The CDR3 region is CASSLYKQGAGTEAFF. CDR3 coding DNA: TGCGCCAGCAGCTTATATAAACAGGGGGCAGGCACTGAAGCTTTCTTT.